Below are 12 T cell receptor beta chains sequenced from a single sample in a study of cytomegalovirus exposure and HLA in healthy donors. Sequencing used immunoSEQ multiplex PCR; TCRdb keeps in-frame clones, though not all of them. This sample has about 280,000 clones, with around 85% found just once. Sequencing used PBMCs. The receptors shown here come from a woman aged 18-30 years in good health and CMV-seronegative.

This sequence joins TRBV9 and TRBJ1-2, with D possibly being TRBD1 (6 bases). CDR1 SGDLS and CDR2 YYNGEE come from the germline V gene. The V gene lost 0 bases and the J gene lost 0 bases, with 9 bases spanning the gap. The CDR3 totals 15 residues. CDR3 bases: TGTGCCAGCAGCGTAGGCACAGGGCCTAACTATGGCTACACCTTC. It yields the protein CASSVGTGPNYGYTF.

This clone was counted a single time. The chain recombines TRBV4-3 with TRBJ1-1, with a possible D match to TRBD1 (5 bases). Deletions cut 1 base from V and 0 bases from J, with 9 bases between. CDR3 size: 15 residues. Germline loops: CDR1 LGHNA, CDR2 YSLEER. CDR3 protein: CASSQVDSVNTEAFF. The CDR3, as DNA: TGCGCCAGCAGCCAAGTAGACAGCGTGAACACTGAAGCTTTCTTT.

The V call is TRBV2, the J call TRBJ2-7, with 13 bases identical to TRBD2. Germline lookup yields CDR1 SNHLY and CDR2 FYNNEI. The J segment lost 6 bases and the V segment lost 1 base, leaving 9 bases of the junction unmatched. This CDR3 has 17 residues. The CDR3 sequence: CASSEVRTSGSKSEQYF. The CDR3 bases are TGTGCCAGCAGTGAAGTGAGGACTAGCGGGAGTAAGAGCGAGCAGTACTTC.

This clone was counted a single time. The chain employs TRBV7-9 and TRBJ1-4; TRBD1 matches 9 bases. This CDR3 is built from 13 residues. CDR1 and CDR2 from the germline V gene are SEHNR and FQNEAQ (reference sequence). The V gene end was trimmed by 7 bases and the J gene end by 8 bases; junction bases not matched to a gene: 5. CDR3 region: CASTGQGGEKLFF. The DNA for the CDR3 is TGTGCCAGCACGGGACAGGGCGGGGAAAAACTGTTTTTT.

Here the CDR3 reads CSVEVVGHPNTGELFF. The CDR3 DNA reads as TGCAGCGTTGAAGTAGTAGGACACCCGAACACCGGGGAGCTGTTTTTT. This chain connects TRBV29-1 to TRBJ2-2; possibly TRBD1 for D (5 bases). CDR3 length: 16 residues. Germline V gene data show CDR1 as SQVTM and CDR2 as ANQGSEA. Trimming stripped 1 base from V and 0 bases from J, with 12 bases between.

The V call is TRBV7-9, the J call TRBJ2-7; 8 bases line up with TRBD1. J gave up 0 bases and V 6 bases, and 4 bases lay outside the gene matches. The CDR3 is 14 amino acids. From germline, CDR1 is SEHNR and CDR2 FQNEAQ (reference sequence). The CDR3 nucleotides read TGTGCCAGCAGAACTACAGGGGGCTCCTACGAGCAGTACTTC. It yields the protein CASRTTGGSYEQYF.

Here the CDR3 DNA reads TGCGCCAGCAGCCAAAGGCCCAGCGGGGGTGCAGATACGCAGTATTTT. This gives the protein CASSQRPSGGADTQYF. The chain combines TRBV4-3 with TRBJ2-3; 8 bases match TRBD2. Germline assignment: CDR1 LGHNA and CDR2 YSLEER. CDR3 length equals 16 residues. The V gene end was trimmed by 2 bases and the J gene end by 4 bases; junction bases not matched to a gene: 8.

The gene calls are TRBV9 and TRBJ1-1, with 8 nucleotides matching TRBD1. Germline lookup yields CDR1 SGDLS and CDR2 YYNGEE. The CDR3 extends over 13 amino acids. Trimming cost V 5 bases and J 6 bases; bases outside gene matches: 6. CDR3 sequence (DNA): TGTGCCAGCAGTCGGACAGGGAGCCCTGAAGCTTTCTTT. Translated: CASSRTGSPEAFF.

V gene TRBV5-1 combines with J gene TRBJ1-1, with 7 bases matching TRBD1. V shed 2 bases and J 3 bases; nucleotides not matched to a gene: 1. Germline lookup yields CDR1 SGHRS and CDR2 YFSETQ. The CDR3 spans 13 residues. DNA for the CDR3: TGCGCCAGCAGCTTAAGGGGGCACACTGAAGCTTTCTTT. Translating it yields CASSLRGHTEAFF.

The rearrangement uses TRBV7-9 and TRBJ1-1; a weak D match, TRBD1 (6 bases). The CDR3 contains 14 residues. Germline-derived CDR1 and CDR2 are SEHNR and FQNEAQ (reference sequence). The V end was cut by 1 base, the J end by 7 bases, with 13 bases between. CDR3 DNA sequence: TGTGCCAGCAGCTTAGGGTTGTCAGGGGTTGAAGCTTTCTTT. As protein: CASSLGLSGVEAFF.

The table lists this clone with a few counts. V is TRBV19 and J is TRBJ2-4, with no clear D. CDR1 is LNHDA and CDR2 is SQIVND in the germline V gene (reference sequence). Trimming left V 4 bases short and J 6 bases short, with 7 bases between. CDR3 length: 12 amino acids. The CDR3 sequence is CASSTSGNIQYF. CDR3 DNA sequence: TGTGCCAGTAGTACCTCGGGAAACATTCAGTACTTC.

V is TRBV7-8 and J is TRBJ1-6; D uncertain. Germline lookup yields CDR1 SGHVS and CDR2 FQNEAQ. Trimming left V 1 base short and J 9 bases short, with 10 bases between. The CDR3 spans 14 residues. In nucleotides, the CDR3 is TGTGCCAGCAGCTTAGAGGAGGTCGGTTCACCCCTCCACTTT. It is translated as CASSLEEVGSPLHF.